Listed below are T cell receptor beta chains from one sample, sequenced in a study of early T cells in non-severe SARS-CoV-2 infection. One entry per CDR3 protein results from TCRdb running MiXCR on the 5' RACE reads. The data show tens of thousands of distinct CDR3 sequences, 8.5% to 10% seen once. Sequencing used whole blood, obtained at baseline. The receptors shown here come from an adult who was a healthcare worker with PCR-confirmed SARS-CoV-2 infection or an uninfected control (not recorded which). Both conserved end residues are part of each CDR3. A D gene is named only where the DNA matches it firmly. Size tells how often a clone was seen (once, few, many) or the class of an expanded clone, and some rows leave it out.

CDR3: CASSSTQSQETQYF
DNA: TGCGCCAGCAGCTCGACACAGAGTCAAGAGACCCAGTACTTC
length: 14
D: -
V: TRBV5-1
J: TRBJ2-5
size: -

CDR3: CASSHLALAGGQGGELFF
DNA: TGTGCCAGCAGCCACTTGGCGTTAGCGGGAGGGCAAGGCGGGGAGCTGTTTTTT
length: 18
D: TRBD2
V: TRBV5-4
J: TRBJ2-2
size: few

CDR3: CASSLGTSAYEQYF
DNA: TGTGCCAGCAGCTTAGGGACTAGCGCCTACGAGCAGTACTTC
length: 14
D: TRBD2
V: TRBV7-9
J: TRBJ2-7
size: few

CDR3: CAWSKVRYEQFF
DNA: TGTGCCTGGAGCAAAGTTAGGTATGAGCAGTTCTTC
length: 12
D: -
V: TRBV30
J: TRBJ2-1
size: few

CDR3: CASSGQGRSSSYNEQFF
DNA: TGCGCCAGCAGTGGACAGGGGCGCTCCAGCTCCTACAATGAGCAGTTCTTC
length: 17
D: TRBD1
V: TRBV4-1
J: TRBJ2-1
size: -

CDR3: CASSPGVTGGLTTDTQYF
DNA: TGTGCCAGCAGCCCAGGCGTGACGGGAGGGTTGACCACAGATACGCAGTATTTT
length: 18
D: TRBD2
V: TRBV7-8
J: TRBJ2-3
size: -

CDR3: CASSSLLTPHEQYF
DNA: TGTGCCAGCAGCTCCCTACTTACCCCCCACGAGCAGTACTTC
length: 14
D: -
V: TRBV27
J: TRBJ2-7
size: few

CDR3: CSVEARVTGNTIYF
DNA: TGCAGCGTTGAAGCCAGGGTCACTGGAAACACCATATATTTT
length: 14
D: -
V: TRBV29-1
J: TRBJ1-3
size: few

CDR3: CAWRTGLAGGDEQFF
DNA: TGTGCCTGGAGAACGGGACTAGCGGGAGGGGATGAGCAGTTCTTC
length: 15
D: TRBD2
V: TRBV30
J: TRBJ2-1
size: few

CDR3: CASSLGQQQTEEQFF
DNA: TGTGCCAGCAGCTTAGGCCAGCAGCAAACCGAAGAGCAGTTCTTC
length: 15
D: -
V: TRBV7-9
J: TRBJ2-1
size: -

CDR3: CASSEWGYGYTF
DNA: TGTGCCAGCAGTGAATGGGGGTATGGCTACACCTTC
length: 12
D: -
V: TRBV6-1
J: TRBJ1-2
size: many

CDR3: CASSFFQEGYGYTF
DNA: TGTGCCAGCAGTTTTTTCCAGGAGGGGTATGGCTACACCTTC
length: 14
D: -
V: TRBV12-3/TRBV12-4
J: TRBJ1-2
size: many

CDR3: CASRDRGGQPQHF
DNA: TGTGCCAGTAGGGACAGGGGTGGACAGCCCCAGCATTTT
length: 13
D: TRBD1
V: TRBV19
J: TRBJ1-5
size: many

CDR3: CASSLAGRAANTGELFF
DNA: TGTGCCAGCAGCTTAGCGGGGCGAGCCGCGAACACCGGGGAGCTGTTTTTT
length: 17
D: -
V: TRBV7-9
J: TRBJ2-2
size: many

CDR3: CASSSGQGAGELFF
DNA: TGTGCCAGCAGTTCCGGACAGGGGGCCGGGGAGCTGTTTTTT
length: 14
D: TRBD1
V: TRBV12-3/TRBV12-4
J: TRBJ2-2
size: many

CDR3: CASVGVAYNEQFF
DNA: TGCGCCAGTGTAGGGGTTGCCTACAATGAGCAGTTCTTC
length: 13
D: -
V: TRBV23-1
J: TRBJ2-1
size: -

CDR3: CASSKRDGNYEQYF
DNA: TGTGCCAGCAGCAAACGGGACGGGAACTACGAGCAGTACTTC
length: 14
D: -
V: TRBV11-1
J: TRBJ2-7
size: once

CDR3: CASSPQALMNTEAFF
DNA: TGCGCCAGCAGCCCCCAGGCCCTGATGAACACTGAAGCTTTCTTT
length: 15
D: -
V: TRBV5-1
J: TRBJ1-1
size: -

CDR3: CASSSGTGPGELFF
DNA: TGTGCCAGCAGTTCCGGGACAGGTCCCGGGGAGCTGTTTTTT
length: 14
D: TRBD1
V: TRBV27
J: TRBJ2-2
size: many

CDR3: CAWNQGLAGPYEQYF
DNA: TGTGCCTGGAATCAAGGGCTAGCGGGGCCCTACGAGCAGTACTTC
length: 15
D: TRBD2
V: TRBV30
J: TRBJ2-7
size: -

CDR3: CSARGGQGQFF
DNA: TGCAGTGCTAGAGGAGGACAGGGGCAGTTCTTC
length: 11
D: TRBD1
V: TRBV20-1
J: TRBJ2-1
size: -

CDR3: CASRSHRDRASEQYF
DNA: TGTGCCAGCCGATCACACCGGGACAGGGCGAGTGAGCAGTACTTC
length: 15
D: TRBD1
V: TRBV6-5
J: TRBJ2-7
size: few

CDR3: CASSLGTQETQYF
DNA: TGCGCCAGCAGCTTGGGAACGCAAGAGACCCAGTACTTC
length: 13
D: -
V: TRBV5-1
J: TRBJ2-5
size: -

CDR3: CASSWQNNQPQHF
DNA: TGTGCCAGTAGTTGGCAGAACAATCAGCCCCAGCATTTT
length: 13
D: -
V: TRBV19
J: TRBJ1-5
size: many

CDR3: CASSPFAGHRTDTQYF
DNA: TGTGCCAGCAGCCCCTTCGCGGGACACCGCACAGATACGCAGTATTTT
length: 16
D: -
V: TRBV7-8
J: TRBJ2-3
size: many

CDR3: CASSIEGAYNEQFF
DNA: TGTGCCAGTAGTATAGAGGGAGCCTACAATGAGCAGTTCTTC
length: 14
D: -
V: TRBV19
J: TRBJ2-1
size: -

CDR3: CASSVGGGNYYEQYF
DNA: TGTGCCAGCAGCGTAGGAGGCGGGAACTACTACGAGCAGTACTTC
length: 15
D: -
V: TRBV9
J: TRBJ2-7
size: few

CDR3: CASRTQNTEAFF
DNA: TGTGCCAGCAGGACACAGAACACTGAAGCTTTCTTT
length: 12
D: -
V: TRBV11-2
J: TRBJ1-1
size: many

CDR3: CASRPPSGQMRTEAFF
DNA: TGTGCCAGCAGGCCCCCTTCGGGACAAATGAGGACTGAAGCTTTCTTT
length: 16
D: -
V: TRBV7-8
J: TRBJ1-1
size: -

CDR3: CASTGGRGNTGELFF
DNA: TGTGCCAGCACCGGCGGGAGGGGGAACACCGGGGAGCTGTTTTTT
length: 15
D: TRBD2
V: TRBV6-5
J: TRBJ2-2
size: few

CDR3: CASRAGGSTDTQYF
DNA: TGTGCCAGCCGGGCGGGAGGGAGCACAGATACGCAGTATTTT
length: 14
D: TRBD2
V: TRBV12-3/TRBV12-4
J: TRBJ2-3
size: -

CDR3: CASSQDGVGFEAFF
DNA: TGTGCCAGCAGCCAAGATGGGGTAGGATTTGAAGCTTTCTTT
length: 14
D: -
V: TRBV3-1
J: TRBJ1-1
size: few

CDR3: CASSQAEKLFF
DNA: TGTGCCAGCAGCCAAGCCGAAAAACTGTTTTTT
length: 11
D: -
V: TRBV7-9
J: TRBJ1-4
size: -

CDR3: CASSRGRNTEAFF
DNA: TGTGCCAGCAGCCGGGGGCGAAACACTGAAGCTTTCTTT
length: 13
D: -
V: TRBV4-2
J: TRBJ1-1
size: -

CDR3: CASVLRVPGANVLTF
DNA: TGTGCCAGTGTACTTCGGGTTCCTGGGGCCAACGTCCTGACTTTC
length: 15
D: -
V: TRBV2
J: TRBJ2-6
size: -

CDR3: CASSPTSGSYEQFF
DNA: TGTGCCAGCAGCCCGACTAGCGGGAGTTATGAGCAGTTCTTC
length: 14
D: TRBD2
V: TRBV3-1
J: TRBJ2-1
size: -

CDR3: CSVGGVGTEAFF
DNA: TGCAGTGTCGGAGGGGTGGGCACTGAAGCTTTCTTT
length: 12
D: -
V: TRBV20-1
J: TRBJ1-1
size: many

CDR3: CASSSRAGAPYNEQFF
DNA: TGTGCCAGCAGCTCGAGAGCGGGGGCCCCCTACAATGAGCAGTTCTTC
length: 16
D: TRBD2
V: TRBV7-9
J: TRBJ2-1
size: few

CDR3: CASSRGEGGNEQFF
DNA: TGTGCCAGCTCTCGCGGAGAGGGGGGCAATGAGCAGTTCTTC
length: 14
D: -
V: TRBV2
J: TRBJ2-1
size: few

CDR3: CARNHGRGVQYF
DNA: TGTGCCAGGAATCATGGACGAGGCGTGCAGTATTTT
length: 12
D: -
V: TRBV19
J: TRBJ2-3
size: -

CDR3: CATPMVVGTGSTGELFF
DNA: TGTGCCACCCCAATGGTGGTGGGGACAGGGAGCACCGGGGAGCTGTTTTTT
length: 17
D: TRBD1
V: TRBV28
J: TRBJ2-2
size: few

CDR3: CASSSFGETQYF
DNA: TGTGCCAGCAGCTCGTTCGGGGAGACCCAGTACTTC
length: 12
D: -
V: TRBV11-2
J: TRBJ2-5
size: few

CDR3: CASSTGPNSGNTIYF
DNA: TGTGCCAGCAGCACCGGGCCTAACTCTGGAAACACCATATATTTT
length: 15
D: -
V: TRBV3-1
J: TRBJ1-3
size: -

CDR3: CASSQDLRPSGGGELFF
DNA: TGTGCCAGCAGCCAAGATCTTAGGCCTAGCGGAGGCGGGGAGCTGTTTTTT
length: 17
D: TRBD2
V: TRBV4-2
J: TRBJ2-2
size: -

CDR3: CASSLGVMYQETQYF
DNA: TGCGCCAGCAGCCTTGGGGTTATGTACCAAGAGACCCAGTACTTC
length: 15
D: -
V: TRBV5-1
J: TRBJ2-5
size: -

CDR3: CASSPSSGSSVSTDTQYF
DNA: TGTGCCAGCTCACCATCCAGCGGGAGTTCTGTAAGCACAGATACGCAGTATTTT
length: 18
D: TRBD2
V: TRBV18
J: TRBJ2-3
size: few

CDR3: CAWTGLLYTGELFF
DNA: TGTGCCTGGACGGGACTCCTATACACCGGGGAGCTGTTTTTT
length: 14
D: -
V: TRBV30
J: TRBJ2-2
size: -

CDR3: CASSQRDGSYEQYF
DNA: TGCGCCAGCAGCCAACGGGACGGTTCCTACGAGCAGTACTTC
length: 14
D: -
V: TRBV5-1
J: TRBJ2-7
size: -

CDR3: CASSDQNTGELFF
DNA: TGTGCCAGCAGTGACCAGAACACCGGGGAGCTGTTTTTT
length: 13
D: -
V: TRBV2
J: TRBJ2-2
size: many

CDR3: CSVDRDGSYEQYF
DNA: TGCAGCGTGGACAGGGATGGATCCTACGAGCAGTACTTC
length: 13
D: TRBD1
V: TRBV29-1
J: TRBJ2-7
size: -

CDR3: CASSLYSAGGPSDTQYF
DNA: TGTGCCAGCAGCTTGTATAGCGCGGGAGGGCCGTCAGATACGCAGTATTTT
length: 17
D: TRBD2
V: TRBV5-5
J: TRBJ2-3
size: few

CDR3: CASTESYGGGGSDTQYF
DNA: TGTGCCAGCACCGAAAGCTATGGCGGGGGAGGCTCAGATACGCAGTATTTT
length: 17
D: TRBD2
V: TRBV6-1
J: TRBJ2-3
size: many

CDR3: CASSSRQGEGYTF
DNA: TGTGCCAGCAGCTCGAGACAGGGTGAGGGCTACACCTTC
length: 13
D: TRBD1
V: TRBV7-6
J: TRBJ1-2
size: few

CDR3: CASSIRGGTNNQPQHF
DNA: TGTGCCAGTAGTATAAGGGGAGGAACGAACAATCAGCCCCAGCATTTT
length: 16
D: -
V: TRBV19
J: TRBJ1-5
size: many

CDR3: CASSLGTSVNNEQFF
DNA: TGTGCCAGCAGCTTAGGAACTAGCGTAAACAATGAGCAGTTCTTC
length: 15
D: TRBD2
V: TRBV11-3
J: TRBJ2-1
size: few

CDR3: CSAPPRARSTDTQYF
DNA: TGCAGTGCCCCCCCCCGGGCCCGTAGCACAGATACGCAGTATTTT
length: 15
D: -
V: TRBV20-1
J: TRBJ2-3
size: few